This T cell receptor (beta chain) was profiled in a study of T cells in localized non-small cell lung cancer. Overall study findings and caveats: Maximal T cell clonality occurred in uninvolved adjacent lung, with tumor ranking below it.

To note about this clone: Its target is unknown.

The method was immunoSEQ multiplex PCR; TCRdb's version includes in-frame clones alone and lacks a portion of them. The data contain tens of thousands of clones, around 84% of them seen just once; the ten biggest clones take up roughly two fifths. The CDR3 has 13 residues. Unmatched junction bases numbered 5, after V lost 6 bases and J lost 4 bases. Germline V gene lookup returns CDR1 SQVTM and CDR2 ANQGSEA. J is TRBJ2-1 and V is TRBV29-1; 8 bases match TRBD1. The sequences come from peripheral blood, collected before any cancer treatment. This receptor was obtained from a male donor older than 55 with stage II squamous cell lung carcinoma. CDR3 coding DNA: TGCAGCGTCGGGACAGGAATTTACAATGAGCAGTTCTTC. Amino acid sequence: CSVGTGIYNEQFF.